The TCR beta chain under discussion was sequenced for a study of blood T cell repertoires in COVID-19. Trimming removed 4 bases at V and 7 bases at J, with 19 bases between. CDR3 length equals 16 residues. Germline values: CDR1 SGHTA, CDR2 FQGNSA. This clone was detected only a few times. Produced via immunoSEQ multiplex PCR; TCRdb's table is partial and in-frame only. The sample lists hundreds of thousands of clones; roughly 80% were seen once. This clonotype was obtained from a man in his forties who had been exposed to COVID-19. The gene calls are TRBV7-2 and TRBJ2-2; D remains ambiguous. Sequencing used PBMCs or T cells enriched from blood (not recorded which). The CDR3 bases are TGTGCCAGCAGCTCCGTCCGAGGATTGTCGAGCGGGGAGCTGTTTTTT. Protein product: CASSSVRGLSSGELFF.